Listed here is a single TCR beta chain. Its matching antigen is unknown. Germline V gene lookup returns CDR1 SEHNR and CDR2 FQNEAQ (reference sequence). Trimming at V came to 5 bases and at J to 11 bases, leaving 11 bases not matched to a gene. The CDR3 consists of 15 residues. Recipients received nonmyeloablative bone marrow transplants from related graft donors, with transient mixed chimerism. Unstimulated Tregs (CD4+CD25+CD127-) and CD4+CD25- non-Tregs were sorted from PBMCs. Generated by immunoSEQ multiplex PCR, the TCRdb table keeps only in-frame clones and is missing some. There are over 70,000 clones in the sample; 91% occur only once, and 1.5% to 2% lies in the top ten. This sample is part of a study of Tregs in tolerant kidney transplant recipients. Study findings and constraints: Biological reproducibility was not directly addressed, but technical replication error appeared minimal. Expanding Tregs on activated donor B cells appeared to best identify donor-specific TCRbeta clones. Antigen-driven expansion was suggested because donor-specific Tregs expanded more than all Tregs in tolerant patients.

This sample comprised CD4+ T cells from blood (PBMCs), obtained 24 months after the transplant. This TCR derives from a human patient who received a combined kidney and bone marrow transplant. Some T cells here may be from the graft donor. V usage is TRBV7-9 and J usage is TRBJ1-5; TRBD1 matches 11 bases. Here the CDR3 reads CASSRDRGTPGAQHF. The CDR3 region has the DNA TGTGCCAGCAGCAGGGACAGGGGGACCCCAGGAGCCCAGCATTTT. The variable domain in full, with the rest retrieved from reference TRBV7-9 and TRBJ1-5, is DTGVSQNPRHKITKRGQNVTFRCDPISEHNRLYWYRQTLGQGPEFLTYFQNEAQLEKSRLLSDRFSAERPKGSFSTLEIQRTEQGDSAMYLCASSRDRGTPGAQHFGDGTRLSIL.